This paragraph covers one TCR beta chain sequence. The sample holds a few counts of this clonotype. It lacks a known antigen. There are no base qualities to consult, and no much larger clone falls within one base. The library was obtained by PCR. Sequencing was carried out with a NextSeq 500. Bulk TCR libraries were made following a previously described method, with the TCR primers given in Table S5. Purification of total RNA was performed with the Qiagen AllPrep DNA/RNA kit. Reads from multiple sequencing runs of the same library were pooled before analysis. The study's own analysis went as follows. Reads were retained only if an exact TCR constant sequence was present, and the retained reads were trimmed to 150 nt and grouped according to their 12-nt molecular barcodes. Reads in each barcode group were sub-clustered using a 15% Levenshtein threshold, and a quality-weighted consensus sequence was built for each RNA molecule. Non-functional sequences were removed, as were lower-count sequences one edit away from another. On the basis of fitting two negative binomial distributions, barcode sub-clusters with fewer than 20% of the maximum read count were discarded. TCRdb trimmed the raw reads at Q25, called clones with MiXCR and kept productive beta chains. CDR3 protein sequences are deduplicated, and each keeps its most common genes and DNA. TCRdb, rather than the study authors, made the V and J calls. Present in this sample are approximately 590,000 distinct CDR3 sequences, 25% of which were seen just once. In total, the top ten clones hold 0.6% to 0.9% of the sample.

The germline V and J ends show losses of 3 bases and 2 bases respectively, and no gene match explains 2 bases of the junction. Taken from the germline V gene (reference sequence), the CDR1 and CDR2 loops are DFQATT and SNEGSKA. From the cysteine up to the phenylalanine, the CDR3 has a length of 13 residues. The CDR3 DNA has 39 bases and is translated from base 1. Libraries of naive CD8 T cells were built from about 20,000 to 1,000,000 sorted cells, with 10%, 30% or 50% of the purified RNA used. Naive CD8 T cells were FACS-sorted as CD8+CD4-CCR7+CD45RA+ on a BD FACSAria II into RLT Plus buffer. Ten to eleven TCR copies' worth of Jurkat RNA were spiked into about 20,000-1,000,000 naive CD8 T cell samples to test detection sensitivity. Enrichment of CD8 T cells was done with RosetteSep CD8+ T Cell Enrichment Cocktail plus Ficoll-Paque, and ACK red cell lysis came afterward. This sample is part of a study of molecular identifiers for immune sequencing clone quantification (dated by TCRdb to 2017 to 2018). With regard to the full study: For a replicate experiment, the RNA from either about 20,000 or 100,000 naive CD8 T cells was divided into five aliquots, and four of those aliquots went on to sequencing. CD8 T cells were used in a methods study to benchmark molecular-identifier clustering-based TCR repertoire sequencing (MIDCIRS) and TCR RNA copy counting.

Paper-wide results and their limitations: Modeling gave about three recovered TCR RNA copies per cell versus about 10 by digital PCR, implying approximately 32% capture efficiency. In CMV-specific effector cells, over 99% of molecules were held by clones above 20 RNA copies, whereas under 1% of molecules were held by such clones in naive cells. The sizes of highly expanded clones could end up underestimated when identical TCR molecules share a barcode. Spiked-in Jurkat TCR RNA equivalent to a single cell was reported to be detectable even among approximately 1 million naive CD8 T cells. When barcode sub-clustering was not used, chimeric consensus sequences inflated TCR diversity, with chimeras reaching as high as 47%. Naive libraries contained spiked-in Jurkat TCR RNA (approximately nine copies' worth), which is not part of the donor repertoire.

This receptor chain uses TRBV20-1 and TRBJ2-7; 9 bases in the junction line up with TRBD2. The clonotype originates from a human donor in good health. Some libraries in this study had Jurkat cell RNA spiked in. Sequences were obtained from naive CD8+ T cells from blood, with Jurkat cell RNA spiked in. The cell subset or site label, as the study defines it: FACS-sorted CD8+CD4-CCR7+CD45RA+ naive T cells. The bases read TGCAGTGCTAGGCCTAGCGGGGCCTACGAGCAGTACTTC. It encodes CSARPSGAYEQYF.